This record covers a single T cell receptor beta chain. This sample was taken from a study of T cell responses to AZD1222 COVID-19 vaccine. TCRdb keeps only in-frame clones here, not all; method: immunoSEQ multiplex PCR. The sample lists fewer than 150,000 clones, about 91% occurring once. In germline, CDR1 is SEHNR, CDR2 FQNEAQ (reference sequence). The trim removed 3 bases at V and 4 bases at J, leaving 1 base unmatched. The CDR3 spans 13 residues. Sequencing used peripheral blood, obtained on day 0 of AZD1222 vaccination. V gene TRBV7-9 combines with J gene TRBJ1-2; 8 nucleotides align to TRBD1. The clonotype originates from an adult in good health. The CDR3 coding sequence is TGTGCCAGCAGCTTGGACAGGGTCTATGGCTACACCTTC. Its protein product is CASSLDRVYGYTF.